These 8 T cell receptor beta chains were all obtained from the same sample, sequenced in a study of OX40 agonist ivuxolimab in advanced cancers. The data were produced by immunoSEQ multiplex PCR, yet TCRdb's version contains in-frame clones alone and is incomplete. The sample gives tens of thousands of clones, 84% of which show up once; less than 0.85% is in the top ten. Specimen: CD4+ or CD8+ T cells sorted from blood, collected in a trial of the OX40 agonist ivuxolimab. The source of these receptors is an adult with an advanced solid tumor such as melanoma, head and neck, liver or kidney cancer.

A remark on this clone: The junction departs from germline at one end; a sequencing error may be responsible. The J gene is TRBJ2-7, the V gene TRBV7-3; D is possibly TRBD2 (5 bases). CDR1 SGHTA and CDR2 FQGTGA come from the germline V gene. CDR3 length: 10 amino acids. The CDR3 DNA follows: TGTGCCAGGCCCGGACTCGAGCTGTACTTC. Its protein product is CARPGLELYF.

The gene calls are TRBV7-2 and TRBJ1-6; TRBD1 matches at 9 bases. The CDR3 is 14 amino acids. Germline values: CDR1 SGHTA, CDR2 FQGNSA. Trimming removed 6 bases from V and 10 bases from J; junction bases left unmatched: 7. In DNA, the CDR3 is TGTGCCAGCAGTCACAGGGGGCGCGGATCACCCCTCCACTTT. It codes for CASSHRGRGSPLHF.

The CDR3 spells CASSYSAGKPSGNTIYF. CDR3 DNA sequence: TGTGCCAGCAGTTATTCAGCAGGGAAACCCTCTGGAAACACCATATATTTT. V gene TRBV6-9 combines with J gene TRBJ1-3, with D tentatively TRBD1 (5 bases). Trimming shortened V by 0 bases and J by 0 bases, and 12 bases separated the two germline ends. Germline CDR1 MNHGY, CDR2 SVAAGI. The CDR3 is 17 amino acids.

CDR3 sequence (DNA): TGTGCCAGCAGTTTAAGGGACAGGGGGCATGGCTACACCTTC. Translation: CASSLRDRGHGYTF. The genes are TRBV28 and TRBJ1-2; 12 nucleotides match TRBD1. Germline V gene data show CDR1 as MDHEN and CDR2 as SYDVKM. V trimming: 2 bases; J trimming: 6 bases; junction bases outside the gene matches: 1. The CDR3 sequence is 14 residues long.

This chain connects TRBV10-3 to TRBJ2-7; no definite D call. The CDR3 is 15 residues long. Germline CDR1 is ENHRY and CDR2 is SYGVKD. V was clipped by 0 bases and J by 3 bases, with 12 bases between them. CDR3 amino acids: CAISESSQVNYEQYF. In nucleotides, the CDR3 is TGTGCCATCAGTGAGTCGAGCCAGGTCAACTACGAGCAGTACTTC.

This chain connects TRBV19 to TRBJ1-5; D uncertain. This CDR3 is built from 15 residues. Germline CDR1 and CDR2: LNHDA and SQIVND (reference sequence). The V and J ends lost 8 bases and 3 bases respectively, with 17 bases between them. The CDR3 spells CASRAGSLNNQPQHF. CDR3 sequence (DNA): TGTGCCAGTCGGGCGGGCAGCCTAAACAATCAGCCCCAGCATTTT.

In its sample, this clone was seen a few times. Other DNA variants within this sample encode the same CDR3. The chain joins TRBV6-5 to TRBJ2-3; 7 nucleotides align to TRBD1. The CDR3 totals 12 residues. Unmatched junction bases numbered 2, after V lost 6 bases and J lost 5 bases. Germline CDR1 reads MNHEY; CDR2 reads SVGAGI. CDR3 region: CASRHRGDTQYF. Written as DNA, the CDR3 is TGTGCCAGCAGGCACAGGGGAGATACGCAGTATTTT.

This sequence joins TRBV7-6 and TRBJ2-1; D is ambiguous. This CDR3 has 13 amino acids. The germline gives CDR1 SGHVS, CDR2 FNYEAQ. V was trimmed by 3 bases and J by 7 bases, leaving 10 bases between them. The CDR3 sequence: CASSFGRVNEQFF. In nucleotides, the CDR3 is TGTGCCAGCAGCTTCGGCCGTGTGAATGAGCAGTTCTTC.